This T cell receptor (beta chain) was retrieved from a study of identical twins. Healthy Caucasians alone served as donors. Study results and limitations: Beta clonotypes that were abundant in cord blood contained fewer insertions, a pattern absent from memory repertoires. Twins shared beta out-of-frame sequences in excess, but this excess was weaker.

The ends lost 0 bases at V and 0 bases at J; junction bases unmatched: 6. This CDR3 contains 17 residues. Germline V gene sequence: CDR1 SGHRS, CDR2 YFSETQ. Template switching added a universal primer site, and cDNA bore unique molecular identifiers. TCRdb reprocessed the 5' RACE reads with MiXCR, giving one entry per CDR3 protein. The sample carries some 630,000 distinct CDR3 sequences, around 7.4% recorded once. This clonotype occurred many times. The antigen remains undetermined. These data were also filed under a second study, of yellow fever vaccine responses in identical twins.

The gene calls are TRBV5-1 and TRBJ2-1; 7 positions agree with TRBD2. The sample consisted of PBMCs. This receptor was taken from a woman between 18 and 29 years old in good health. CDR3 sequence (DNA): TGCGCCAGCAGCTTGGTCCCAGCGGGAAGCTCCTACAATGAGCAGTTCTTC. Protein sequence: CASSLVPAGSSYNEQFF.